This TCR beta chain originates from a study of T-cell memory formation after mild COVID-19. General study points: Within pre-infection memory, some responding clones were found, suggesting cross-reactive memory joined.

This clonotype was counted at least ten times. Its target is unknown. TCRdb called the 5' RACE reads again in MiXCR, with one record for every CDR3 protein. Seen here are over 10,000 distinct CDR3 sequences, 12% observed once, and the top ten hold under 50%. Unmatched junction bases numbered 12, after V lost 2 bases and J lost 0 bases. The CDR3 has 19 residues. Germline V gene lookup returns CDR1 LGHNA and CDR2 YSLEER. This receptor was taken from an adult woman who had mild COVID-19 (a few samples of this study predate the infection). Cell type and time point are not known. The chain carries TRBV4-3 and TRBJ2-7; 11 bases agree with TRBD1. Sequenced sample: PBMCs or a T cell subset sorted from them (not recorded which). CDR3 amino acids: CASSQRTGGHLHSSYEQYF. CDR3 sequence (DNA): TGCGCCAGCAGCCAACGGACAGGGGGCCACCTCCATAGCTCCTACGAGCAGTACTTC.